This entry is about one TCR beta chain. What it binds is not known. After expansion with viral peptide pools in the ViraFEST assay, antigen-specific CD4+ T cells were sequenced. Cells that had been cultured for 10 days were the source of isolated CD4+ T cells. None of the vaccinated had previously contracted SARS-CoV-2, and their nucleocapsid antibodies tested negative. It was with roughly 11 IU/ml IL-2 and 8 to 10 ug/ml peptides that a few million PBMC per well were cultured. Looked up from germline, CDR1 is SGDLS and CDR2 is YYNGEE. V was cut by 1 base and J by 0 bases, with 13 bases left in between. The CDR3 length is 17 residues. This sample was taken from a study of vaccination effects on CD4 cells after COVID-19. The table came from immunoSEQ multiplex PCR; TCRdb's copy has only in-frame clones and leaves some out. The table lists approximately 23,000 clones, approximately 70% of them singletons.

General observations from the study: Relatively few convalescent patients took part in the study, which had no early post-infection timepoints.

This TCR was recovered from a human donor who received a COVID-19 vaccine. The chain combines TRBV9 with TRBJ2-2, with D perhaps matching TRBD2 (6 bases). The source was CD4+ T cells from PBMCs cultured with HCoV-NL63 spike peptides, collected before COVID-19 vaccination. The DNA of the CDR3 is TGTGCCAGCAGCGTAAGGAGGAGGGAGCCGAACACCGGGGAGCTGTTTTTT. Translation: CASSVRRREPNTGELFF.